Below are 10 T cell receptor beta chains sequenced from a single sample in a study of blood T cell repertoires in COVID-19. The repertoire was sequenced with immunoSEQ multiplex PCR; TCRdb's copy has only in-frame clones and lacks some. The sample yields 140,000 to 150,000 clones, around four fifths seen once. The sample taken for sequencing was PBMCs or T cells enriched from blood (not recorded which). The receptors originated from a woman in her 40s who had recovered from COVID-19.

The chain employs TRBV19 and TRBJ1-1; D gene unclear. The CDR3 is made up of 14 amino acids. Trimming took 6 bases from V and 1 from J, leaving 12 bases between them. Germline CDR1 reads LNHDA; CDR2 reads SQIVND (reference sequence). For the CDR3, the DNA is TGTGCCAGTAGCCCAGTGACTGCGAACACTGAAGCTTTCTTT. Translation gives CASSPVTANTEAFF.

V is TRBV6-5 and J is TRBJ2-1; a weak D match, TRBD2 (6 bases). The CDR3 runs to 15 residues. V was trimmed by 6 bases and J by 4 bases, leaving 16 bases between them. Germline values: CDR1 MNHEY, CDR2 SVGAGI. CDR3 amino acids: CASSLRAGPYNEQFF. For the CDR3, the DNA is TGTGCCAGCAGCTTGCGTGCGGGGCCTTACAATGAGCAGTTCTTC.

The rearrangement links TRBV5-4 to TRBJ2-7; the match to TRBD2 covers 8 bases. V lost 4 bases and J lost 2; bases outside the gene matches: 5. This CDR3 has 14 amino acids. CDR1 is SGHNT and CDR2 is YYREEE in the germline V gene (reference sequence). CDR3: CASSPGGRAYEQYF. As DNA, the CDR3 is TGTGCCAGCAGCCCGGGAGGGCGGGCCTACGAGCAGTACTTC.

The chain recombines TRBV14 with TRBJ1-6, with TRBD1 identical over 8 bases. Germline CDR1 is SGHDN and CDR2 is FVKESK. The CDR3 sequence is 18 residues long. After removal of 4 bases from V and 9 bases from J, the junction contained 17 bases not matched to a gene. CDR3 region: CASSLGGQDRGERSPLHF. In DNA, the CDR3 is TGTGCCAGCAGCCTCGGGGGCCAAGACAGGGGAGAGCGTTCACCCCTCCACTTT.

The chain carries TRBV23-1 and TRBJ2-7, with a weak D call TRBD1 (6 bases). TRBV23-1 is placed among ORFs of uncertain function. Trimming shortened V by 3 bases and J by 4 bases, and 16 bases separated the two germline ends. This CDR3 has 15 residues. CDR3 nucleotide sequence: TGCGCCAGCAGTCACGGGACACCCCCTTATTACGAGCAGTACTTC. Its protein is CASSHGTPPYYEQYF.

The CDR3 coding sequence is TGTGCCAGCAGACAGGGATCCACCGGGGAGCTGTTTTTT. It encodes CASRQGSTGELFF. The chain uses TRBV12-3 or TRBV12-4 and TRBJ2-2; maybe TRBD1 (6 bases). This CDR3 has 13 residues. V lost 6 bases and J lost 4, with 9 bases in between.

On this clone: An end of the junction does not agree with germline; a read error may underlie this. The chain has TRBV2 and TRBJ1-4, with unresolved D. This CDR3 comprises 16 residues. The germline CDR1 and CDR2 sequences are SNHLY and FYNNEI. The CDR3 protein is CASREGHETKNEKLFF. The CDR3 DNA follows: TGTGCCAGCAGGGAAGGGCACGAAACGAAGAATGAAAAACTGTTTTTT.

The chain couples TRBV6-5 to TRBJ1-1; D gene uncertain. Deletions cut 7 bases from V and 4 bases from J, with 13 bases between. The CDR3 is made up of 13 amino acids. Germline CDR1 and CDR2: MNHEY and SVGAGI. The DNA for the CDR3 is TGTGCCAGCAATCCCGGGAAGGGCACTGAAGCTTTCTTT. Translating gives CASNPGKGTEAFF.

The chain carries TRBV29-1 and TRBJ2-3; tentatively, D is TRBD2 (5 bases). This CDR3 has 18 amino acids. CDR1 is SQVTM and CDR2 is ANQGSEA in the germline V gene. Between the trimmed V and J ends, which lost 4 bases and 2 bases, there was a span of 25 bases. In DNA, the CDR3 is TGCAGCGTTGTTCGCCCGGAAGCGGATAGTCCCCTCACAGATACGCAGTATTTT. As protein: CSVVRPEADSPLTDTQYF.

The rearrangement joins TRBV2 to TRBJ1-1, with D tentatively TRBD1 (6 bases). The CDR3 length is 16 residues. V was cut by 6 bases and J by 0 bases, with 17 bases left in between. The germline V gene encodes CDR1 SNHLY and CDR2 FYNNEI. The CDR3 loop reads CASRPRGISMNTEAFF. In DNA form, the CDR3 reads TGTGCCAGCAGGCCCAGGGGAATATCTATGAACACTGAAGCTTTCTTT.